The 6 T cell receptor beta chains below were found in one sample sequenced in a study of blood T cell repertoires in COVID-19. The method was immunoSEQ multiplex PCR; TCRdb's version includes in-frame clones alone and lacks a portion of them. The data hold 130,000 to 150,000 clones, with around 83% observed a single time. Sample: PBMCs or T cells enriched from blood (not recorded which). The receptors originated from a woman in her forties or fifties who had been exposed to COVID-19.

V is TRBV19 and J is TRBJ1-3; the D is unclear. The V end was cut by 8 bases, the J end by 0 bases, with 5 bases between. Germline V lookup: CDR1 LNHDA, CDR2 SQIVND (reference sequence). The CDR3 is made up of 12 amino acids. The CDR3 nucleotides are TGTGCCAGTCCCAGCTCTGGAAACACCATATATTTT. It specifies CASPSSGNTIYF.

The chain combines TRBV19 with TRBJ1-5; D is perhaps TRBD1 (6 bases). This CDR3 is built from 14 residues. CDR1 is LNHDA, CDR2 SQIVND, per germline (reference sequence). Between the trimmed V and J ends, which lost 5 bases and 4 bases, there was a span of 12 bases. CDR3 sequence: CASSSQGTNQPQHF. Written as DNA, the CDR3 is TGTGCCAGTAGTTCACAGGGCACTAATCAGCCCCAGCATTTT.

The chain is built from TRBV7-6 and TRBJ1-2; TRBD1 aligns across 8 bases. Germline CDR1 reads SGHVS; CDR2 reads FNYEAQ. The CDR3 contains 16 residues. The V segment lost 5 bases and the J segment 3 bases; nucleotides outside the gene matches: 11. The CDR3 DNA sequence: TGTGCCAGCAGCCCTGAGCCGGGACAGGTGTACTATGGCTACACCTTC. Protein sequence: CASSPEPGQVYYGYTF.

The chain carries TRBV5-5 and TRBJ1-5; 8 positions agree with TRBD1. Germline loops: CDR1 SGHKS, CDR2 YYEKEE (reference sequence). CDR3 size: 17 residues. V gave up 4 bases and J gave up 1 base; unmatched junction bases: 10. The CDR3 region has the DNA TGTGCCAGCAGCACCGGGGGGACAGGCTGGAGCAATCAGCCCCAGCATTTT. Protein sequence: CASSTGGTGWSNQPQHF.

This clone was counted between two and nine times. DNA of the CDR3: TGCGCCAGCAGCCGCGGGATTCCTAGCACAGATACGCAGTATTTT. This gives the protein CASSRGIPSTDTQYF. The chain carries TRBV5-1 and TRBJ2-3, with D maybe TRBD2 (6 bases). Germline loops: CDR1 SGHRS, CDR2 YFSETQ. This CDR3 is built from 15 residues. V dropped 4 bases and J dropped 0 bases, with 12 bases sitting between them.

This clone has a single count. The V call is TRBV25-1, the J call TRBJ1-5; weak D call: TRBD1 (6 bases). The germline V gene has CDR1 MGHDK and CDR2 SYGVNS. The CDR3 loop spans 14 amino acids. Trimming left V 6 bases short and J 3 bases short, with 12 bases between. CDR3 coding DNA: TGTGCCAGCAGCGTGGGGACATCCAATCAGCCCCAGCATTTT. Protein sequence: CASSVGTSNQPQHF.